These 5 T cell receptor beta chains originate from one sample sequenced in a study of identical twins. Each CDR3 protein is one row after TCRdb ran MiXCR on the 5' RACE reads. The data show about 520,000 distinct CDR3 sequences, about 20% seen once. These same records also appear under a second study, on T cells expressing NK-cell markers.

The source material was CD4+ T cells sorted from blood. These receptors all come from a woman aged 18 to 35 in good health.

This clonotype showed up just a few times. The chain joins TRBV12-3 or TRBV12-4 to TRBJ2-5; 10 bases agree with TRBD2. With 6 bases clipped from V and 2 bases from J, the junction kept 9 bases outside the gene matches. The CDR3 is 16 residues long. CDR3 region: CASSRGLAETQETQYF. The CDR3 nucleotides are TGTGCCAGCAGCCGCGGACTAGCGGAGACACAAGAGACCCAGTACTTC.

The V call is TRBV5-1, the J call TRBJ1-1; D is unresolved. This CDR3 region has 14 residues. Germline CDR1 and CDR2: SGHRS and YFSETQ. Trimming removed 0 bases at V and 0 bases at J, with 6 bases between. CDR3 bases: TGCGCCAGCAGCTTGGGGGATCTGAACACTGAAGCTTTCTTT. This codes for CASSLGDLNTEAFF.

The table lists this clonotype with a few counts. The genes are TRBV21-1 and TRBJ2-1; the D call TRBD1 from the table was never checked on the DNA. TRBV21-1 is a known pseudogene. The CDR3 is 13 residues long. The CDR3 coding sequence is TGTGCCAGCAGCAATCCCCTGGTCCATGAGCAGTTCTTC. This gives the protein CASSNPLVHEQFF.

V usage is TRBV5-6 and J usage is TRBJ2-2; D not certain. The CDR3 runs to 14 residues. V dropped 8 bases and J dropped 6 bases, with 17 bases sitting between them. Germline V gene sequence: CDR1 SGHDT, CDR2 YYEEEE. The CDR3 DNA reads TGTGCCAGGGGCCCCGGGCCCCTCGCCGGGGAGCTGTTTTTT. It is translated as CARGPGPLAGELFF.

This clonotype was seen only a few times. The chain's CDR3 is CASSQDWASFIYEQYF. CDR3 coding DNA: TGCGCCAGCAGCCAAGATTGGGCCAGTTTTATATACGAGCAGTACTTC. The V call is TRBV4-3, the J call TRBJ2-7; D is unclear. Trimming removed 0 bases at V and 4 bases at J, with 16 bases between. This CDR3 region has 16 residues. Germline V CDR1 and CDR2: LGHNA, YSLEER.